A single sample is the source of the 8 T cell receptor beta chains below, sequenced in a study of T cells after yellow fever vaccination. Via MiXCR, TCRdb re-called the 5' RACE reads, giving one row per CDR3 protein. The repertoire consists of about 630,000 distinct CDR3 sequences, with around 12% occurring once and the leading ten covering approximately 15%. The material was PBMCs, obtained on the day of the yellow fever booster vaccination. The source is a man aged 25-45 years who received the YFV17D yellow fever vaccine.

Many counts were recorded for this clonotype. V usage is TRBV5-5 and J usage is TRBJ2-7; no reliable D call. The germline V gene encodes CDR1 SGHKS and CDR2 YYEKEE (reference sequence). The CDR3 has 12 amino acids. V was shortened by 0 bases and J by 5 bases, with 6 bases between the two germline ends. In DNA, the CDR3 is TGTGCCAGCAGCTTGGGAACGGACGAGCAGTACTTC. Amino acids: CASSLGTDEQYF.

This clonotype was picked up a small number of times. The gene calls are TRBV15 and TRBJ2-7; no reliable D call. Per germline, CDR1 LNHNV and CDR2 YYDKDF (reference sequence). Trimming pared 5 bases from V and 4 bases from J, leaving 12 bases between. The CDR3 contains 13 residues. This CDR3 is CATSGALSYEQYF. The CDR3 nucleotides are TGTGCCACCAGCGGCGCCCTAAGTTACGAGCAGTACTTC.

J is TRBJ2-1 and V is TRBV7-9; D is unresolved. This CDR3 contains 11 residues. Trimming took 5 bases from V and 9 from J, leaving 8 bases between them. The germline V gene encodes CDR1 SEHNR and CDR2 FQNEAQ (reference sequence). The CDR3 nucleotides read TGTGCCAGCAGCACGAAGGTTGAGCAGTTCTTC. Its translation is CASSTKVEQFF.

V and J are TRBV5-8 and TRBJ2-4; weak D call: TRBD2 (6 bases). The CDR3 sequence is 17 residues long. Germline values: CDR1 SGHTS, CDR2 YDEGEE. With 0 bases removed from V and 3 bases from J, the gap between germline ends came to 16 bases. Here the CDR3 reads CASSLVVPGGSKNIQYF. The CDR3 coding sequence is TGTGCCAGCAGCTTGGTTGTACCCGGAGGGAGCAAAAACATTCAGTACTTC.

The chain carries TRBV18 and TRBJ2-3, with D uncertain. V was cut by 0 bases and J by 4 bases, with 5 bases left in between. CDR1 is KGHSH and CDR2 is LQKENI in the germline V gene. This CDR3 has 13 amino acids. CDR3 protein: CASSPPPPDTQYF. CDR3 coding DNA: TGTGCCAGCTCACCACCCCCCCCAGATACGCAGTATTTT.

The rearrangement uses TRBV5-6 and TRBJ1-1; maybe TRBD1 (5 bases). The germline V gene encodes CDR1 SGHDT and CDR2 YYEEEE. V lost 4 bases to trimming and J lost 5 bases, with 15 bases between them. The CDR3 loop spans 14 amino acids. The CDR3 DNA follows: TGTGCCAGCAGCCAAATACTTGGGGGTACTGAAGCTTTCTTT. Translation: CASSQILGGTEAFF.

The chain uses TRBV10-3 and TRBJ2-2, with 9 bases aligning to TRBD1. This CDR3 spans 15 amino acids. V lost 9 bases, J lost 4 bases, and 9 bases stayed unmatched. Germline V gene lookup returns CDR1 ENHRY and CDR2 SYGVKD. The CDR3 reads CAIPTGGQGTGELFF. The CDR3 nucleotides are TGTGCCATACCTACAGGGGGCCAAGGCACCGGGGAGCTGTTTTTT.

The chain joins TRBV5-6 to TRBJ2-2; no clear D. This CDR3 is 16 amino acids long. The ends were cut back, 0 bases at V and 1 base at J, with 10 bases in the middle. Germline lookup yields CDR1 SGHDT and CDR2 YYEEEE. DNA for the CDR3: TGTGCCAGCAGCTTGGTAGGGAAGGGGAACACCGGGGAGCTGTTTTTT. Translated, it gives CASSLVGKGNTGELFF.